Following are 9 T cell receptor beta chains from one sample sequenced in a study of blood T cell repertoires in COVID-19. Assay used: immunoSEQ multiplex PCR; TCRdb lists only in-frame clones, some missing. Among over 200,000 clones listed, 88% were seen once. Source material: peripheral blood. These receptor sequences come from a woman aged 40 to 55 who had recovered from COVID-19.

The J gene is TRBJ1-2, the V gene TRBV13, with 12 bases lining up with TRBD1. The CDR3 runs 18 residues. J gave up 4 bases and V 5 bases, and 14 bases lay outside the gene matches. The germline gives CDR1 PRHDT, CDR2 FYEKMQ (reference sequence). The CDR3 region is CASSPTPGQGARGYGYTF. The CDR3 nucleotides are TGTGCCAGCAGCCCTACCCCGGGACAGGGGGCGCGGGGCTATGGCTACACCTTC.

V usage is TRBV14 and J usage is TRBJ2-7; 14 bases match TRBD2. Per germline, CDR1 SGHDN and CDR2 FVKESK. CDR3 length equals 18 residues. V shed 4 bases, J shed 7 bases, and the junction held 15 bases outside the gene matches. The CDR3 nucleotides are TGTGCCAGCAGCCCCAACGGGCGACTAGCGGGAGGGCCAGGGGAGCAGTACTTC. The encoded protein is CASSPNGRLAGGPGEQYF.

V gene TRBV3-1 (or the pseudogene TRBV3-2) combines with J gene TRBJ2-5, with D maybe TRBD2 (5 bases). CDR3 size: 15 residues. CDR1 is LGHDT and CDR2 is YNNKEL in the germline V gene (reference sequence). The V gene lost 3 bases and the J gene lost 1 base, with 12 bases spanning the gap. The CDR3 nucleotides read TGTGCCAGCAGCCATCCCCAAGCGGCCCAAGAGACCCAGTACTTC. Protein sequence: CASSHPQAAQETQYF.

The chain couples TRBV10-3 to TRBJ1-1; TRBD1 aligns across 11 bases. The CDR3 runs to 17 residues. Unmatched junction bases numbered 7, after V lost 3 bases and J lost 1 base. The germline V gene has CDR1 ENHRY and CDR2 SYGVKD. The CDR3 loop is CAISEPGQGVGNTEAFF. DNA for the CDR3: TGTGCCATCAGTGAACCGGGACAGGGGGTCGGGAACACTGAAGCTTTCTTT.

The CDR3 DNA reads TGTGCCACCAGCGCCCGGGACTACCCTTACGAGCAGTACTTC. This codes for CATSARDYPYEQYF. The chain joins TRBV15 to TRBJ2-7; the match to TRBD2 covers 7 bases. V was pared by 5 bases and J by 4 bases, with 8 bases of the junction left unmatched. The germline CDR1 and CDR2 sequences are LNHNV and YYDKDF (reference sequence). This CDR3 region has 14 residues. Full variable domain (outside the CDR3, taken from reference TRBV15 and TRBJ2-7): DAMVIQNPRYQVTQFGKPVTLSCSQTLNHNVMYWYQQKSSQAPKLLFHYYDKDFNNEADTPDNFQSRRPNTSFCFLDIRSPGLGDTAMYLCATSARDYPYEQYFGPGTRLTVT.

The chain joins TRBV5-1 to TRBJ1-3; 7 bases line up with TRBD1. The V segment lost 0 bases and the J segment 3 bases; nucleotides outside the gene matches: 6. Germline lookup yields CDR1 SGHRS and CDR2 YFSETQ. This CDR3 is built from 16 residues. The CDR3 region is CASSLAGGTVGNTIYF. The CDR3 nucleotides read TGCGCCAGCAGCTTGGCCGGCGGGACAGTTGGAAACACCATATATTTT.

The CDR3 is CASSLGTSGSTDTQYF. The CDR3 coding sequence is TGTGCCAGCAGCTTAGGAACTAGCGGGAGCACAGATACGCAGTATTTT. The rearrangement joins TRBV11-3 to TRBJ2-3; 9 positions agree with TRBD2. This CDR3 spans 16 amino acids. The V gene end was trimmed by 1 base and the J gene end by 0 bases; junction bases not matched to a gene: 2. Germline loops: CDR1 SGHNT, CDR2 YENEEA.

CDR3 protein: CASSATGQPTYNEQFF. The CDR3 nucleotides are TGTGCCAGCAGCGCTACCGGACAACCAACCTACAATGAGCAGTTCTTC. The chain carries TRBV9 and TRBJ2-1; TRBD1 is a possible D gene (5 bases). The V end lost 3 bases, the J end lost 2 bases, and 15 bases lay between the germline ends. The germline gives CDR1 SGDLS, CDR2 YYNGEE. CDR3 length: 16 residues. The full variable domain, in which reference TRBV9 and TRBJ2-1 provide the parts outside the CDR3, is DSGVTQTPKHLITATGQRVTLRCSPRSGDLSVYWYQQSLDQGLQFLIQYYNGEERAKGNILERFSAQQFPDLHSELNLSSLELGDSALYFCASSATGQPTYNEQFFGPGTRLTVL.

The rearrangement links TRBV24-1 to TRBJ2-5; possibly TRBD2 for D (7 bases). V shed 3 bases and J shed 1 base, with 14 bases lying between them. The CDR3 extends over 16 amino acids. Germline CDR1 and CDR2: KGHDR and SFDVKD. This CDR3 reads CATSDGGAGPQETQYF. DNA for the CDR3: TGTGCCACCAGTGATGGGGGGGCGGGACCCCAAGAGACCCAGTACTTC.